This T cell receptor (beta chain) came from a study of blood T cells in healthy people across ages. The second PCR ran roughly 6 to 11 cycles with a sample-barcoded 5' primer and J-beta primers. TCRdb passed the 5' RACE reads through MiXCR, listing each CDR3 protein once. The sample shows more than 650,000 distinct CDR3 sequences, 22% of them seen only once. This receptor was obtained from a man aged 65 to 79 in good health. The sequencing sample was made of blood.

CDR3 DNA: TGCGCCAGCAGCCCCCAGGGACAAGTCTCCTACGAGCAGTACTTC. Translating it yields CASSPQGQVSYEQYF. The rearrangement joins TRBV5-1 to TRBJ2-5; possibly TRBD1 for D (6 bases). The tail of the sequence fits TRBJ2-7 better, so the J call may be wrong. Germline CDR1 is SGHRS and CDR2 is YFSETQ. This CDR3 has 15 amino acids.